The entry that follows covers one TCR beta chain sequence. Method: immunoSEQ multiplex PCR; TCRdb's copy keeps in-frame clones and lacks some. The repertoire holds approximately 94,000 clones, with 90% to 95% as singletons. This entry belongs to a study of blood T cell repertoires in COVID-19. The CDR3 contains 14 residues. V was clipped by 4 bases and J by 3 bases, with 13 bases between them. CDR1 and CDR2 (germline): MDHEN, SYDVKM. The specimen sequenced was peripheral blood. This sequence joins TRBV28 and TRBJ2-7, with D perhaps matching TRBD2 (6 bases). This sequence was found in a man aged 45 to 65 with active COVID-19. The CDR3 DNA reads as TGTGCCAGCAGTTCACATTGGGGGGACTACGAGCAGTACGTC. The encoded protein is CASSSHWGDYEQYV.